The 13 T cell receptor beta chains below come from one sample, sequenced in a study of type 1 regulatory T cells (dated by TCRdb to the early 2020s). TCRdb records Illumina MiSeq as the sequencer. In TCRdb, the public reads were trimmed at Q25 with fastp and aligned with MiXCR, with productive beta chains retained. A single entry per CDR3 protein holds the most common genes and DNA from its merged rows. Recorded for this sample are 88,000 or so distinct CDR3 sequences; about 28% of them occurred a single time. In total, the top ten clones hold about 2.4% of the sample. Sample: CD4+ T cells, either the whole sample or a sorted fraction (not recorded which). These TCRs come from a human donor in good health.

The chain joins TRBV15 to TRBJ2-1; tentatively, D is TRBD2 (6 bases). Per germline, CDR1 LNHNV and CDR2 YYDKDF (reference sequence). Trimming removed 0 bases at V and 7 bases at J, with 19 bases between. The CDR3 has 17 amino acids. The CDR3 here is CATSREIREFISNEQFF. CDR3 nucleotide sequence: TGTGCCACCAGCAGAGAAATCCGGGAGTTCATCTCAAATGAGCAGTTCTTC.

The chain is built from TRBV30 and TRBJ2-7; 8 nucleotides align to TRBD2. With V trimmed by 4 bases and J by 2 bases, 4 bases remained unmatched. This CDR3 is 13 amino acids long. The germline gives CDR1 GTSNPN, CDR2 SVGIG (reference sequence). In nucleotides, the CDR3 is TGTGCCTGGAAAGGCGGGAGGACCTACGAGCAGTACTTC. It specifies CAWKGGRTYEQYF.

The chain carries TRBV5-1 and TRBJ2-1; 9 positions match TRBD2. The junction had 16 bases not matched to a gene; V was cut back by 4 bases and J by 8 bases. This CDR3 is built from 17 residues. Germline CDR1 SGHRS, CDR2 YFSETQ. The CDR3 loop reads CASSPILGAGGVDEQFF. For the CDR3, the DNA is TGCGCCAGCAGCCCGATTTTGGGAGCGGGAGGAGTGGATGAGCAGTTCTTC.

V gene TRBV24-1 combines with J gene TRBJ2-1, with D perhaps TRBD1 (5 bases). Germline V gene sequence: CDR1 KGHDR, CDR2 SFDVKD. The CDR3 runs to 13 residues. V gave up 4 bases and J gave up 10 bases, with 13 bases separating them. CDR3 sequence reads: CATSDDPGMEQFF. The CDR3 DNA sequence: TGTGCCACCAGTGACGACCCAGGGATGGAGCAGTTCTTC.

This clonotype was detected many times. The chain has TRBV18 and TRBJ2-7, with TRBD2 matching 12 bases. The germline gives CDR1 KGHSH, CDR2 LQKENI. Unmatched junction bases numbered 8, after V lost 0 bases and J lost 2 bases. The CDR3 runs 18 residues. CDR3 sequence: CASSPPISTSGRTYEQYF. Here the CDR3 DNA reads TGTGCCAGCTCACCACCTATATCGACTAGCGGGAGAACCTACGAGCAGTACTTC.

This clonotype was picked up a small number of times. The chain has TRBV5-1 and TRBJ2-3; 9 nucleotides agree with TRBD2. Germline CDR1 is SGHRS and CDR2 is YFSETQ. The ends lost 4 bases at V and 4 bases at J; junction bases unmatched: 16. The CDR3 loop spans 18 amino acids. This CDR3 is CASSPRNRLAAAPDTQYF. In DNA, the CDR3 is TGCGCCAGCAGCCCCAGAAACCGACTAGCGGCTGCCCCAGATACGCAGTATTTT.

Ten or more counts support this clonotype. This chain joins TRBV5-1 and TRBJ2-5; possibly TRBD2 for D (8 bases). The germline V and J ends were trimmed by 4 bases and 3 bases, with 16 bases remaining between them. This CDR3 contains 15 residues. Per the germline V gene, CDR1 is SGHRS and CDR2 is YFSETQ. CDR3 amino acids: CASSRGGQLKETQYF. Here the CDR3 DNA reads TGCGCCAGCAGCCGGGGGGGACAGCTTAAAGAGACCCAGTACTTC.

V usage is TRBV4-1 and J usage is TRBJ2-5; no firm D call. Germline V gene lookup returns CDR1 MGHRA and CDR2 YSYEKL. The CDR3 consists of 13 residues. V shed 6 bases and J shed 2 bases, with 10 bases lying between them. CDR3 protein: CASREELQETQYF. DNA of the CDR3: TGCGCCAGCAGGGAAGAGTTGCAAGAGACCCAGTACTTC.

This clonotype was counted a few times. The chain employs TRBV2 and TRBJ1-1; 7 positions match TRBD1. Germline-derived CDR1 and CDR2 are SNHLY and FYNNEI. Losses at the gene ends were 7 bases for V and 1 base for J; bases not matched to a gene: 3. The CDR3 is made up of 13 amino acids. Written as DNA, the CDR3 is TGTGCCAGCATTCGACAGGGGAACACTGAAGCTTTCTTT. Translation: CASIRQGNTEAFF. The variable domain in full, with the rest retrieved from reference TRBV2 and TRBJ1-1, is EPEVTQTPSHQVTQMGQEVILRCVPISNHLYFYWYRQILGQKVEFLVSFYNNEISEKSEIFDDQFSVERPDGSNFTLKIRSTKLEDSAMYFCASIRQGNTEAFFGQGTRLTVV.

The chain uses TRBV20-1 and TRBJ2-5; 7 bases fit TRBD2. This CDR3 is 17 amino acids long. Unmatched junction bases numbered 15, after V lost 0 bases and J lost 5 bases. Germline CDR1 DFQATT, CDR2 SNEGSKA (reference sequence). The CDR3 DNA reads TGCAGTGCTAGAGACCTCTCGGGCGGGAGCGGTTGGGAGACCCAGTACTTC. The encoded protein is CSARDLSGGSGWETQYF.

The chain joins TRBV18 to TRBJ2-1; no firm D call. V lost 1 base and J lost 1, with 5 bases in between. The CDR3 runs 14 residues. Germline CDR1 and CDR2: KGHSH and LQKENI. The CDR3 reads CASSPLQSYNEQFF. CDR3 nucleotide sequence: TGTGCCAGCTCACCACTACAGTCCTACAATGAGCAGTTCTTC.

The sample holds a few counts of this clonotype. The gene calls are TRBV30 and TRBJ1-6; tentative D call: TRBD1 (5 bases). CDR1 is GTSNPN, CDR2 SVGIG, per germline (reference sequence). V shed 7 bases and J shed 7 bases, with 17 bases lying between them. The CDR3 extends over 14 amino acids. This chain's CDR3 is CAYQPGTENSPLHF. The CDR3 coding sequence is TGTGCCTACCAACCTGGGACGGAAAATTCACCCCTCCACTTT.

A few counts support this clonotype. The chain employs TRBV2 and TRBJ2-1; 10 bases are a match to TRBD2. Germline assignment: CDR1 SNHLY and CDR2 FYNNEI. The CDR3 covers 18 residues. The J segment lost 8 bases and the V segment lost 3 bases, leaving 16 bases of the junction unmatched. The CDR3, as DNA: TGTGCCAGCAGTGATTCGGCGGGACTAGCGCCCAGCTCCTATGAGCAGTTCTTC. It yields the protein CASSDSAGLAPSSYEQFF.